This T cell receptor beta chain was recorded in a study of blood T cell repertoires in COVID-19. Study summary: Specimens from acute and convalescent COVID-19 originated in the United States, Italy and Spain. T cells, B-cell-depleted T cells, or PBMCs supplied cDNA or gDNA.

With 5 bases clipped from V and 4 bases from J, the junction kept 8 bases outside the gene matches. Germline loops: CDR1 SEHNR, CDR2 FQNEAQ (reference sequence). The CDR3 is 16 residues long. Sequencing used immunoSEQ multiplex PCR; TCRdb keeps in-frame clones, though not all of them. Of 360,000 or so clones listed, about four fifths are singletons. The source of this sequence is a woman between 45 and 65 years old who had recovered from COVID-19. The source material was PBMCs or T cells enriched from blood (not recorded which). This chain joins TRBV7-9 and TRBJ2-5; TRBD2 agrees at 12 bases. CDR3 protein: CASSPPSGGARETQYF. In DNA form, the CDR3 reads TGTGCCAGCAGCCCTCCTAGCGGGGGGGCCCGAGAGACCCAGTACTTC.